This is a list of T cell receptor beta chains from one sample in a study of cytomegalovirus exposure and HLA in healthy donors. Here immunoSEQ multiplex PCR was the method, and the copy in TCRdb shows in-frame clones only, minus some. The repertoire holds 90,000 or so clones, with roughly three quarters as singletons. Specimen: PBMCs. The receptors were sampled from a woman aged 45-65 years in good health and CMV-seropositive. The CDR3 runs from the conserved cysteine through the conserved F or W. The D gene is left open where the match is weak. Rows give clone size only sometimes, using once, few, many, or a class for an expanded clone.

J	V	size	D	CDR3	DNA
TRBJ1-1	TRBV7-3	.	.	CASRPSGGTEAFF	TGTGCCAGCAGGCCATCCGGGGGGACTGAAGCTTTCTTT
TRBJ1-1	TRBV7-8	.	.	CASSLGGLGNTEAFF	TGTGCCAGCAGCTTAGGGGGGCTAGGGAACACTGAAGCTTTCTTT
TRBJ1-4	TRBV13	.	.	CASSLFLGDIGNEKLFF	TGTGCCAGCAGCTTATTTCTAGGGGACATTGGTAATGAAAAACTGTTTTTT
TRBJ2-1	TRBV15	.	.	CATSPLPGHHYNEQFF	TGTGCCACCAGCCCTCTGCCGGGACACCACTACAATGAGCAGTTCTTC
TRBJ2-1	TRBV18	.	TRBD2	CASSLLAGGAGDEQFF	TGTGCCAGCTCACTTCTAGCGGGGGGGGCCGGAGATGAGCAGTTCTTC
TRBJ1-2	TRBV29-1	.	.	CSVNIGGGYTF	TGCAGCGTGAATATTGGGGGCGGCTACACCTTC
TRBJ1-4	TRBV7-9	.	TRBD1	CASSTGTATNEKLFF	TGTGCCAGCAGCACCGGGACAGCAACTAATGAAAAACTGTTTTTT
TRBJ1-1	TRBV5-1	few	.	CASSFQDRNTEAFF	TGCGCCAGCAGCTTCCAGGACAGGAACACTGAAGCTTTCTTT
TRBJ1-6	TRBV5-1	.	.	CASSSQGPRIGNSPLHF	TGCGCCAGCAGCTCCCAGGGGCCCCGGATTGGGAATTCACCCCTCCACTTT
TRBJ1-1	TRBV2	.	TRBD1	CASSKGAVNTEAFF	TGTGCCAGCAGTAAGGGGGCCGTGAACACTGAAGCTTTCTTT
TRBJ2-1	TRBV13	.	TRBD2	CASSVRGGGLIFSYNEQFF	TGTGCCAGCAGCGTACGGGGGGGAGGTCTCATTTTCTCCTACAATGAGCAGTTCTTC
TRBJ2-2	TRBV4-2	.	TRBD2	CASSQGVRLAGPGELFF	TGTGCCAGCAGCCAAGGGGTCCGGCTAGCGGGACCCGGGGAGCTGTTTTTT
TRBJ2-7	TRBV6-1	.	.	CASSEGSSSSYEQYF	TGTGCCAGCAGTGAAGGTAGTAGCAGCTCCTACGAGCAGTACTTC
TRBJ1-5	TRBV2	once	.	CASSAPGSNQPQHF	TGTGCCAGCAGTGCACCAGGAAGCAATCAGCCCCAGCATTTT
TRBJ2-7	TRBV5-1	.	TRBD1	CASSLSTGTAYYEQYF	TGCGCCAGCAGCTTGTCGACCGGGACAGCCTACTACGAGCAGTACTTC
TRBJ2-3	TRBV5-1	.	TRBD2	CASSTNPLAGGPDTQYF	TGCGCCAGCAGCACCAACCCTCTAGCGGGGGGGCCAGATACGCAGTATTTT
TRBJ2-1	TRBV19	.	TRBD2	CASSTGRGRTSGREQFF	TGTGCCAGTAGTACCGGCCGCGGACGGACTAGCGGGAGAGAGCAGTTCTTC
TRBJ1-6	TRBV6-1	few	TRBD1	CASSELQGNSPLHF	TGTGCCAGCAGTGAGCTACAGGGGAATTCACCCCTCCACTTT
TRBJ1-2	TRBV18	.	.	CASSPRQVANYGYTF	TGTGCCAGCTCACCCAGACAGGTCGCTAACTATGGCTACACCTTC
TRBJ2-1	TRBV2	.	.	CASRVRRDKYNEQFF	TGTGCCAGCAGGGTGAGAAGGGACAAATACAATGAGCAGTTCTTC
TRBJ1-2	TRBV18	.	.	CASSPRREDGYTF	TGTGCCAGCTCACCGAGGAGGGAGGATGGCTACACCTTC
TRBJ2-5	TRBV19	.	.	CASSISFLGTQYF	TGTGCCAGTAGTATCAGCTTCCTAGGGACCCAGTACTTC
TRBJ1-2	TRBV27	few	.	CASSFNGAGGYTF	TGTGCCAGCAGTTTTAATGGGGCCGGGGGCTACACCTTC
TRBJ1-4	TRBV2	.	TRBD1	CASSQGASNEKLFF	TGTGCCAGCAGTCAGGGGGCTTCTAATGAAAAACTGTTTTTT
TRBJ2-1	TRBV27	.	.	CASSFGLLSYNEQFF	TGTGCCAGCAGTTTCGGACTCCTCTCCTACAATGAGCAGTTCTTC
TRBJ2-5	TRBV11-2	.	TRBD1	CASSFNRGQETQYF	TGTGCCAGCAGCTTCAACAGGGGTCAAGAGACCCAGTACTTC
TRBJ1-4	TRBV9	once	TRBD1	CASSGRGHNEKLFF	TGTGCCAGCAGCGGGAGGGGGCATAATGAAAAACTGTTTTTT
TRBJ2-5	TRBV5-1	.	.	CASSLAGSPETQYF	TGCGCCAGCAGCTTGGCGGGATCGCCAGAGACCCAGTACTTC
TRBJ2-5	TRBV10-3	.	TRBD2	CAIRGTSSGETQYF	TGTGCCATCAGGGGGACTAGCAGTGGAGAGACCCAGTACTTC
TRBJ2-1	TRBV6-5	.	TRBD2	CASRRTGLAFNEQFF	TGTGCCAGCAGACGAACTGGACTAGCTTTCAATGAGCAGTTCTTC
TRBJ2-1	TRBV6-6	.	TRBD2	CASTDGAGGIYNEQFF	TGTGCCAGCACCGACGGAGCGGGGGGGATATACAATGAGCAGTTCTTC
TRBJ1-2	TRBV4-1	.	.	CASSQVTGYGYTF	TGCGCCAGCAGCCAAGTAACAGGCTATGGCTACACCTTC